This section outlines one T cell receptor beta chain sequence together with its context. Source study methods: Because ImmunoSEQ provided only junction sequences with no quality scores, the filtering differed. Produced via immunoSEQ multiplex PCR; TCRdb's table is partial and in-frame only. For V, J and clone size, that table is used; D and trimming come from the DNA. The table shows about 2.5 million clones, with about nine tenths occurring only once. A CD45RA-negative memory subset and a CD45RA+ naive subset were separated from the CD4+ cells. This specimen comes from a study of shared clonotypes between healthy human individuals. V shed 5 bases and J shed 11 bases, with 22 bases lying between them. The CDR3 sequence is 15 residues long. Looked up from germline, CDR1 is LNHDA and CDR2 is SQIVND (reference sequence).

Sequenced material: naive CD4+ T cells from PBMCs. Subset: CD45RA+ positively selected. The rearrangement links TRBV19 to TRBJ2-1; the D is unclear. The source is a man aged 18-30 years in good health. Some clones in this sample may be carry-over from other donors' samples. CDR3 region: CASSPKQRHRSQQFF. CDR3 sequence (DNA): TGTGCCAGTAGTCCCAAGCAACGACACCGCAGTCAGCAGTTCTTC.